This TCR beta chain was captured by sequencing in a study of shared clonotypes between healthy human individuals. Study outcomes and limitations: When compared with the clonotypes that were shared by all four sorted-subset donors, the non-shared clonotypes turned out to have lower generation probabilities.

Sorted-subset replicate PCR reactions were performed with approximately 180 ng DNA, corresponding to roughly 30,000 T cell genomes. Assay used: immunoSEQ multiplex PCR; TCRdb lists only in-frame clones, some missing. The table has about 2.1 million clones, 85% to 95% seen once; the top ten hold roughly 1.7%. CDR3 length: 15 amino acids. CDR1 SEHNR and CDR2 FQNEAQ come from the germline V gene (reference sequence). V was clipped by 11 bases and J by 8 bases; unmatched bases: 18. Positive CCR7 selection of CD45RO-negative cells yielded the naive CD8 cells, and terminally differentiated effector memory CD45RA+ cells were excluded. In its sample, this clone was seen once. Its target is unknown.

The V call is TRBV7-9, the J call TRBJ1-2; 9 nucleotides align to TRBD1. This receptor was identified in a man aged 18 to 30 in good health. Some clones in this sample may be carry-over from other donors' samples. Sequenced sample: naive CD8+ T cells from PBMCs. The CDR3: CAGEIPGQGRDGYTF. CDR3 in DNA: TGTGCCGGCGAAATCCCGGGACAGGGTAGGGACGGCTACACCTTC.